The rows below give T cell receptor beta chains drawn from one sample of a study of CD8+ T cells in alopecia areata. Assay: immunoSEQ multiplex PCR; the TCRdb copy retains only in-frame clones and omits some. The table has 61,000 or so clones, 90% to 97% seen once. The sequenced sample was CD8+ T cells sorted from blood, obtained at week 0. These receptors all stem from a human donor with alopecia areata. Both conserved end residues are part of each CDR3. D genes are given only for firm matches. Clone size, where shown, is once, few, many, or a class for clones that have expanded.

j_call,clone_size,v_call,d_call,cdr3_aa,cdr3_nt
TRBJ2-3,NA,TRBV4-1,NA,CASSQVQGIGTDTQYF,TGCGCCAGCAGCCAAGTCCAGGGGATTGGCACAGATACGCAGTATTTT
TRBJ2-7,NA,TRBV5-1,NA,CASSTDWEQYF,TGCGCCAGCAGTACAGATTGGGAGCAGTACTTC
TRBJ2-3,NA,TRBV4-3,NA,CASSQDSVQDTQYF,TGCGCCAGCAGCCAAGACTCCGTGCAAGATACGCAGTATTTT
TRBJ2-1,NA,TRBV6-5,NA,CASIQYNEQFF,TGTGCCAGCATACAGTACAATGAGCAGTTCTTC
TRBJ1-1,NA,TRBV4-3,NA,CASSQARRVQDSLLNTEAFF,TGCGCCAGCAGCCAAGCCCGAAGGGTCCAGGACAGCCTACTGAACACTGAAGCTTTCTTT
TRBJ1-1,NA,TRBV7-9,NA,CASIVNTEAFF,TGTGCCAGCATCGTGAACACTGAAGCTTTCTTT
TRBJ2-3,NA,TRBV10-1,NA,CASSESLATDTQYF,TGCGCCAGCAGTGAGTCGCTAGCTACAGATACGCAGTATTTT
TRBJ1-4,NA,TRBV6-5,NA,CASSYSRSLGEKLFF,TGTGCCAGCAGTTACTCGAGGAGTCTAGGGGAAAAACTGTTTTTT
TRBJ2-7,NA,TRBV7-9,NA,CASSLRESEQYF,TGTGCCAGCAGCCTTCGGGAGAGCGAGCAGTACTTC
TRBJ1-5,NA,TRBV6-1,NA,CASSVEGSRIPNQPQHF,TGTGCCAGCAGTGTAGAGGGATCTCGGATACCCAATCAGCCCCAGCATTTT
TRBJ1-1,NA,TRBV19,TRBD1,CASTIGTGGTEAFF,TGTGCCAGTACGATAGGGACAGGGGGCACTGAAGCTTTCTTT
TRBJ1-2,medium-sized,TRBV11-1,NA,CASSAVGNYGYTF,TGTGCCAGCTCCGCAGTAGGGAACTATGGCTACACCTTC
TRBJ1-1,NA,TRBV4-3,NA,CASSPDRELMNTEAFF,TGCGCCAGCAGCCCCGACAGAGAACTCATGAACACTGAAGCTTTCTTT
TRBJ1-2,NA,TRBV23-1,NA,CASSPVNPAHYGYTF,TGCGCCAGCAGCCCAGTTAATCCCGCACACTATGGCTACACCTTC
TRBJ1-4,NA,TRBV9,NA,CASSAQPEKLFF,TGTGCCAGCAGCGCACAGCCTGAAAAACTGTTTTTT
TRBJ1-1,once,TRBV7-9,NA,CASSSVYGGTEAFF,TGTGCCAGCAGCTCCGTCTACGGGGGAACTGAAGCTTTCTTT
TRBJ2-5,once,TRBV7-2,NA,CASSFAGLLGETQYF,TGTGCCAGCAGCTTCGCAGGGCTCTTAGGAGAGACCCAGTACTTC
TRBJ2-3,once,TRBV25-1,NA,CASSDGRGADTQYF,TGTGCCAGCAGTGATGGCAGAGGGGCAGATACGCAGTATTTT
TRBJ2-1,NA,TRBV4-1,NA,CASSQDSSPYNEQFF,TGCGCCAGCAGCCAAGATTCATCACCATACAATGAGCAGTTCTTC
TRBJ2-7,NA,TRBV30,NA,CAWGYYEQYF,TGTGCCTGGGGGTACTACGAGCAGTACTTC
TRBJ2-1,NA,TRBV2,NA,CASSEALLSLNNEQFF,TGTGCCAGCAGTGAAGCCCTTCTGTCCCTCAACAATGAGCAGTTCTTC
TRBJ2-7,NA,TRBV27,NA,CASSPGHLWEEQYF,TGTGCCAGCAGTCCAGGACATCTGTGGGAGGAGCAGTACTTC
TRBJ1-1,NA,TRBV11-2,TRBD1,CASSLGQGAEAFF,TGTGCCAGCAGCTTAGGACAGGGGGCTGAAGCTTTCTTT
TRBJ2-7,NA,TRBV6-5,NA,CASSPVTTSYEQYF,TGTGCCAGCAGCCCCGTGACAACTTCCTACGAGCAGTACTTC
TRBJ2-1,NA,TRBV4-3,TRBD2,CASSRGLAGGGEQFF,TGCGCCAGCAGCCGAGGACTAGCGGGGGGCGGGGAGCAGTTCTTC
TRBJ2-2,NA,TRBV29-1,NA,CSVALGDGELFF,TGCAGCGTTGCCCTGGGTGACGGGGAGCTGTTTTTT
TRBJ1-5,NA,TRBV7-8,NA,CASSLEVGGNNQPQHF,TGTGCCAGCAGCTTAGAAGTAGGGGGGAACAATCAGCCCCAGCATTTT
TRBJ2-7,NA,TRBV19,TRBD2,CASSPSLAGAYEQYF,TGTGCCAGTAGTCCCTCGCTAGCGGGGGCCTACGAGCAGTACTTC
TRBJ2-1,once,TRBV7-9,NA,CASSWGTSEGEQFF,TGTGCCAGCAGCTGGGGGACTTCCGAGGGTGAGCAGTTCTTC
TRBJ2-5,NA,TRBV4-2,TRBD2,CASSQEFSGVQETQYF,TGTGCCAGCAGCCAAGAGTTTAGCGGGGTCCAAGAGACCCAGTACTTC
TRBJ2-3,NA,TRBV9,TRBD2,CASSVSGGPGTQYF,TGTGCCAGCAGCGTGAGCGGGGGGCCCGGGACGCAGTATTTT
TRBJ1-2,once,TRBV27,NA,CASRPLIDYGYTF,TGTGCCAGCAGACCGCTGATCGACTATGGCTACACCTTC
TRBJ2-5,NA,TRBV10-3,NA,CAISANQETQYF,TGTGCCATCAGTGCGAACCAAGAGACCCAGTACTTC
TRBJ1-2,NA,TRBV2,NA,CASSEGWSEGARGYTF,TGTGCCAGCAGTGAAGGGTGGTCGGAGGGCGCTCGGGGCTACACCTTC
TRBJ2-1,NA,TRBV7-9,TRBD2,CASSPERTSGVEQFF,TGTGCCAGCAGCCCTGAAAGGACTAGCGGGGTTGAGCAGTTCTTC
TRBJ2-6,NA,TRBV5-6,TRBD1,CASSLYRDRLSGANVLTF,TGTGCCAGCAGCCTATACCGGGACAGACTTTCTGGGGCCAACGTCCTGACTTTC
TRBJ1-2,once,TRBV14,NA,CASSHRERLNYGYTF,TGTGCCAGCAGCCATCGGGAGCGTCTGAACTATGGCTACACCTTC
TRBJ2-3,NA,TRBV5-6,TRBD1,CASSDKTGLPDTQYF,TGTGCCAGCAGCGATAAGACAGGGCTTCCAGATACGCAGTATTTT
TRBJ2-3,NA,TRBV7-8,NA,CASSPGWTSTDTQYF,TGTGCCAGCAGCCCAGGCTGGACGAGCACAGATACGCAGTATTTT
TRBJ2-4,NA,TRBV13,TRBD1,CASSSTGDQYF,TGTGCCAGCAGCTCGACAGGGGATCAGTACTTC
TRBJ2-1,NA,TRBV5-1,NA,CASSSTNTDNEQFF,TGCGCCAGCAGCTCTACCAACACCGACAATGAGCAGTTCTTC
TRBJ2-7,NA,TRBV10-3,NA,CAISDRDEQYF,TGTGCCATCAGTGACAGGGACGAGCAGTACTTC
TRBJ1-5,NA,TRBV7-6,NA,CASSPGPRVGSNQPQHF,TGTGCCAGCAGCCCGGGGCCCAGGGTAGGAAGCAATCAGCCCCAGCATTTT
TRBJ2-1,NA,TRBV5-1,NA,CASSWSPGNEQFF,TGCGCCAGCAGCTGGTCCCCGGGGAATGAGCAGTTCTTC
TRBJ2-2,NA,TRBV29-1,NA,CSAEAGRDTGELFF,TGCAGCGCCGAGGCAGGGAGAGACACCGGGGAGCTGTTTTTT
TRBJ2-1,NA,TRBV29-1,NA,CSVERSNYNEQFF,TGCAGCGTTGAGCGTTCCAACTACAATGAGCAGTTCTTC
TRBJ1-5,NA,TRBV27,TRBD1,CASSSKPFTTGMFQPQHF,TGTGCCAGCAGTTCCAAACCCTTCACGACAGGGATGTTTCAGCCCCAGCATTTT
TRBJ1-1,NA,TRBV19,NA,CASSIGVAAEAFF,TGTGCCAGTAGTATTGGGGTTGCGGCTGAAGCTTTCTTT
TRBJ1-5,NA,TRBV4-1,NA,CASSQTPGEVQPQHF,TGCGCCAGCAGCCAAACTCCAGGGGAGGTGCAGCCCCAGCATTTT
TRBJ1-4,NA,TRBV15,TRBD1,CATSRLGQGVNEKLFF,TGTGCCACCAGCAGGCTGGGACAGGGGGTAAATGAAAAACTGTTTTTT
TRBJ2-1,few,TRBV27,NA,CASSSVAGALYNEQFF,TGTGCCAGCAGTTCAGTCGCGGGGGCCTTGTACAATGAGCAGTTCTTC
TRBJ2-1,NA,TRBV7-9,NA,CASSLVDQGYNEQFF,TGTGCCAGCAGCTTAGTAGACCAGGGCTACAATGAGCAGTTCTTC
TRBJ2-4,NA,TRBV29-1,NA,CSVEAREGADIQYF,TGCAGCGTTGAAGCAAGGGAGGGGGCCGACATTCAGTACTTC
TRBJ2-1,NA,TRBV29-1,TRBD2,CSSDGLEGDNEQFF,TGCAGCTCCGATGGACTAGAGGGTGACAATGAGCAGTTCTTC
TRBJ1-2,NA,TRBV30,NA,CAWSVSTSVGYTF,TGTGCCTGGAGTGTTTCGACATCTGTGGGCTACACCTTC